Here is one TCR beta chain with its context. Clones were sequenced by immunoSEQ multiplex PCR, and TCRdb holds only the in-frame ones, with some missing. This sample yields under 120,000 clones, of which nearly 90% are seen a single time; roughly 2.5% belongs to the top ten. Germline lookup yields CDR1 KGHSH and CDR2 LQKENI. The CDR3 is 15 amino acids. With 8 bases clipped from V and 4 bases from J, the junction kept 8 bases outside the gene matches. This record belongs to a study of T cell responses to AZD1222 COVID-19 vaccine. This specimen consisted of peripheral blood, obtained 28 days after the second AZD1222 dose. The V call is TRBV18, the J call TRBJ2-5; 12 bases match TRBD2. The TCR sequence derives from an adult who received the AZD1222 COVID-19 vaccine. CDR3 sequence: CASQELAGGSETQYF. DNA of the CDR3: TGTGCCAGCCAAGAACTAGCGGGAGGATCAGAGACCCAGTACTTC.